What follows are 25 T cell receptor beta chains derived from one specimen sequenced in a study of shared clonotypes between healthy human individuals. The assay was immunoSEQ multiplex PCR, and TCRdb's table has in-frame clones only and misses some. The top ten clones hold under 2% of a sample with about 2.1 million clones, just over 90% of them seen once. Terminally differentiated effector memory CD45RA+ cells were left out of the naive CD8 fraction, which was CD45RO-negative and positively selected for CCR7. The sample was naive CD8+ T cells from PBMCs. The receptors were gathered from a man aged 18 to 29 in good health. Some clones in this sample may be carry-over from other donors' samples.

The chain links TRBV28 to TRBJ1-5; TRBD1 might be the D (6 bases). There are 12 residues in the CDR3. The germline CDR1 and CDR2 sequences are MDHEN and SYDVKM. With 10 bases removed from V and 3 bases from J, the gap between germline ends came to 10 bases. CDR3 nucleotides: TGTGCCATCAGGGGCTACAATCAGCCCCAGCATTTT. Its protein product is CAIRGYNQPQHF.

This chain uses TRBV4-1 with TRBJ2-7; D unclear. V was clipped by 1 base and J by 3 bases, with 10 bases between them. There are 14 residues in the CDR3. Germline-derived CDR1 and CDR2 are MGHRA and YSYEKL. The CDR3 DNA follows: TGCGCCAGCAGCCAAGTTGGTGGCCGCTACGAGCAGTACTTC. Its protein product is CASSQVGGRYEQYF.

Remarks on this clone: The same CDR3 is also encoded by other DNA sequences in this sample. J is TRBJ2-7 and V is TRBV7-6; D is tentatively TRBD1 or TRBD2 (5 bases each). CDR1 and CDR2 from the germline V gene are SGHVS and FNYEAQ. V was shortened by 6 bases and J by 2 bases, with 14 bases between the two germline ends. This CDR3 has 14 residues. The CDR3 spells CASSPGTSTYEQYF. The DNA for the CDR3 is TGTGCCAGCAGTCCCGGGACCTCGACCTACGAGCAGTACTTC.

Here the CDR3 DNA reads TGTGCCAGTAGTCAGATAGCGGGAGGGGTTTACAATGAGCAGTTCTTC. This translates into CASSQIAGGVYNEQFF. The V call is TRBV19, the J call TRBJ2-1; 11 bases fit TRBD2. After removal of 5 bases from V and 4 bases from J, the junction contained 7 bases not matched to a gene. Germline V gene data show CDR1 as LNHDA and CDR2 as SQIVND (reference sequence). This CDR3 has 16 amino acids.

The chain links TRBV27 to TRBJ2-7, with 10 positions matching TRBD2. This CDR3 is 19 amino acids long. Germline V gene data show CDR1 as MNHEY and CDR2 as SMNVEV (reference sequence). The V segment lost 6 bases and the J segment 3 bases; nucleotides outside the gene matches: 20. The CDR3 reads CASRRPFPGLASKVYEQYF. DNA for the CDR3: TGTGCCAGCAGACGCCCCTTCCCGGGACTAGCGAGTAAGGTCTACGAGCAGTACTTC.

This chain connects TRBV11-2 to TRBJ1-2; D remains unclear. The CDR3 is 13 residues long. Trimming left V 2 bases short and J 3 bases short, with 7 bases between. Germline-derived CDR1 and CDR2 are SGHAT and FQNNGV. This CDR3 reads CASSLSADYGYTF. In nucleotides, the CDR3 is TGTGCCAGCAGCTTATCGGCAGACTATGGCTACACCTTC.

V gene TRBV28 combines with J gene TRBJ2-3, with 10 bases aligning to TRBD2. The CDR3 has 13 residues. CDR1 MDHEN and CDR2 SYDVKM come from the germline V gene. Trimming cost V 5 bases and J 4 bases; bases outside gene matches: 0. The CDR3 coding sequence is TGTGCCAGCAGTCTAGCGGGAGCAGATACGCAGTATTTT. Its protein product is CASSLAGADTQYF.

V usage is TRBV11-2 and J usage is TRBJ1-2; D ambiguous. The V gene lost 0 bases and the J gene lost 5 bases, with 16 bases spanning the gap. CDR1 is SGHAT and CDR2 is FQNNGV in the germline V gene. CDR3 length equals 16 residues. For the CDR3, the DNA is TGTGCCAGCAGCTTAGAAGGCGAAACACCGCTGTATGGCTACACCTTC. This gives the protein CASSLEGETPLYGYTF.

Of note for this clone: Other DNA sequences in the same sample also yield this CDR3. The chain uses TRBV11-2 and TRBJ2-7; D is perhaps TRBD2 (6 bases). CDR3 length: 13 amino acids. The V end was cut by 5 bases, the J end by 4 bases, with 12 bases between. The germline CDR1 and CDR2 sequences are SGHAT and FQNNGV. CDR3 nucleotide sequence: TGTGCCAGCAGCCCTTTGGAGGGGTACGAGCAGTACTTC. Translated, it gives CASSPLEGYEQYF. The full variable domain, its missing parts supplied by reference TRBV11-2 and TRBJ2-7, is EAGVAQSPRYKIIEKRQSVAFWCNPISGHATLYWYQQILGQGPKLLIQFQNNGVVDDSQLPKDRFSAERLKGVDSTLKIQPAKLEDSAVYLCASSPLEGYEQYFGPGTRLTVT.

The rearrangement joins TRBV29-1 to TRBJ2-1; either TRBD1 or TRBD2 may fit D (6 bases each). CDR3 size: 14 residues. Germline V CDR1 and CDR2: SQVTM, ANQGSEA. CDR3 residues: CTTLGGFRGDEQFF. The CDR3 bases are TGCACCACCTTAGGGGGATTTAGGGGGGATGAGCAGTTCTTC.

Remarks on this clone: Other DNA sequences of this sample code for an identical CDR3. As DNA, the CDR3 is TGTGCCAGCAGCTCGGGAGGGAGCTACAATGAGCAGTTCTTC. This sequence encodes CASSSGGSYNEQFF. The chain combines TRBV9 with TRBJ2-1, with 8 positions matching TRBD2. J lost 3 bases, V lost 4 bases, and 3 bases had no gene match. Germline V gene sequence: CDR1 SGDLS, CDR2 YYNGEE. CDR3 length: 14 amino acids.

This chain uses TRBV6-9 with TRBJ2-5, with a tentative D call TRBD1 (6 bases). Germline values: CDR1 MNHGY, CDR2 SVAAGI. The CDR3 contains 13 residues. Trimming removed 4 bases from V and 11 bases from J, with 17 bases in between. DNA for the CDR3: TGTGCCAGCAGTTCATATGACAGGCGTGAGCAGTACTTC. This translates into CASSSYDRREQYF.

The genes are TRBV5-1 and TRBJ1-4; D gene unclear. The CDR3 has 16 residues. Germline V gene sequence: CDR1 SGHRS, CDR2 YFSETQ. V was pared by 2 bases and J by 0 bases, with 11 bases between. The CDR3 is CASSFGVGATNEKLFF. CDR3 DNA sequence: TGCGCCAGCAGCTTTGGCGTGGGTGCAACTAATGAAAAACTGTTTTTT.

This chain uses TRBV2 with TRBJ2-7; 10 nucleotides line up with TRBD1. Germline assignment: CDR1 SNHLY and CDR2 FYNNEI. V lost 4 bases and J lost 4; bases outside the gene matches: 10. The CDR3 contains 16 residues. The CDR3 DNA follows: TGTGCCAGCAGTGGGGTGTTGGGGACAGGGGTTTACGAGCAGTACTTC. Amino acids: CASSGVLGTGVYEQYF. Combining the CDR3 with reference TRBV2 and TRBJ2-7 gives the whole variable domain EPEVTQTPSHQVTQMGQEVILRCVPISNHLYFYWYRQILGQKVEFLVSFYNNEISEKSEIFDDQFSVERPDGSNFTLKIRSTKLEDSAMYFCASSGVLGTGVYEQYFGPGTRLTVT.

This chain uses TRBV7-9 with TRBJ1-1; no reliable D call. The CDR3 is 15 residues long. The V gene's germline CDR1 is SEHNR and CDR2 FQNEAQ (reference sequence). The V and J ends lost 1 base and 0 bases respectively, with 9 bases between them. CDR3 bases: TGTGCCAGCAGCTTAGGGCGGGAAATGAACACTGAAGCTTTCTTT. Its protein is CASSLGREMNTEAFF.

In regard to this clone: The sample holds other DNA sequences that translate to the same CDR3. This chain links TRBV5-1 with TRBJ1-1, with D maybe TRBD1 (6 bases). Germline assignment: CDR1 SGHRS and CDR2 YFSETQ. V lost 4 bases, J lost 0 bases, and 13 bases lay in between. The CDR3 length is 15 residues. The CDR3: CASSGETGLNTEAFF. The CDR3, as DNA: TGCGCCAGCAGCGGAGAAACAGGGTTGAACACTGAAGCTTTCTTT.

CDR3: CASSYHLVAFF. The CDR3 DNA sequence: TGTGCCAGCAGTTACCACCTCGTAGCTTTCTTT. The chain recombines TRBV11-2 with TRBJ1-1; D unclear. V lost 6 bases and J lost 10, with 12 bases in between. CDR1 is SGHAT, CDR2 FQNNGV, per germline. The CDR3 has 11 residues.

The rearrangement joins TRBV19 to TRBJ1-2; perhaps TRBD1 as D (5 bases). Germline CDR1 LNHDA, CDR2 SQIVND (reference sequence). V gave up 6 bases and J gave up 4 bases, with 9 bases separating them. CDR3 size: 12 residues. CDR3 DNA sequence: TGTGCCAGTAGCCGGGACGGCTATGGCTACACCTTC. As protein: CASSRDGYGYTF.

This clone was found once. The CDR3 here is CASSQLKGVDGYTF. CDR3 sequence (DNA): TGTGCCAGCAGTCAGCTGAAAGGGGTCGATGGCTACACCTTC. The V call is TRBV6-6, the J call TRBJ1-2; D might be TRBD1 (5 bases). The ends were cut back, 5 bases at V and 6 bases at J, with 16 bases in the middle. Germline V gene lookup returns CDR1 MNHNY and CDR2 SVGAGI (reference sequence). This CDR3 has 14 amino acids.

J is TRBJ2-1 and V is TRBV6-5; the match to TRBD2 covers 9 bases. Trimming took 10 bases from V and 8 from J; bases not matched to a gene: 15. This CDR3 region has 15 residues. Germline-derived CDR1 and CDR2 are MNHEY and SVGAGI. The CDR3 protein is CATTEPGLAGDEQFF. For the CDR3, the DNA is TGTGCCACCACCGAACCGGGACTAGCAGGGGATGAGCAGTTCTTC.

The V and J genes are TRBV10-3 and TRBJ2-7; the match to TRBD2 covers 9 bases. Trimming removed 6 bases from V and 2 bases from J; junction bases left unmatched: 2. The CDR3 is 13 amino acids. Per germline, CDR1 ENHRY and CDR2 SYGVKD. The CDR3 DNA reads as TGTGCCATCAGGGGACTAGCTGCCTACGAGCAGTACTTC. Protein: CAIRGLAAYEQYF.

The gene calls are TRBV23-1 and TRBJ2-7; TRBD1 matches at 10 bases. TRBV23-1 is known as an ORF, though its function is uncertain. With V trimmed by 6 bases and J by 0 bases, 14 bases remained unmatched. The CDR3 totals 18 residues. The CDR3 sequence: CASREGDRGVGRSYEQYF. The CDR3 coding sequence is TGCGCCAGCAGGGAGGGGGACAGGGGCGTCGGACGCTCCTACGAGCAGTACTTC.

In its sample, this clone was seen once. This chain joins TRBV5-6 and TRBJ2-1; 7 bases align to TRBD1. The CDR3 runs to 13 residues. Per the germline V gene, CDR1 is SGHDT and CDR2 is YYEEEE. V lost 1 base, J lost 8 bases, and 3 bases stayed unmatched. The CDR3 protein is CASSLTGVHEQFF. The CDR3 DNA sequence: TGTGCCAGCAGCTTGACAGGGGTACATGAGCAGTTCTTC. The variable domain in full, completed from reference TRBV5-6 and TRBJ2-1, reads DAGVTQSPTHLIKTRGQQVTLRCSPKSGHDTVSWYQQALGQGPQFIFQYYEEEERQRGNFPDRFSGHQFPNYSSELNVNALLLGDSALYLCASSLTGVHEQFFGPGTRLTVL.

This sequence joins TRBV12-5 and TRBJ2-1; D not certain. CDR1 is LGHNT and CDR2 is FRNRAP in the germline V gene. The CDR3 is 15 residues long. The germline V and J ends were trimmed by 4 bases and 8 bases, with 18 bases remaining between them. The CDR3 bases are TGTGCTAGTGGTTCCACAGTAACCATGATCGATGAGCAGTTCTTC. Protein sequence: CASGSTVTMIDEQFF.

The CDR3 nucleotides are TGTGCCAGCGGCGCGGGAGGTGCAGATACGCAGTATTTT. Its protein product is CASGAGGADTQYF. The V gene is TRBV6-1, the J gene TRBJ2-3; 8 bases line up with TRBD2. CDR3 length: 13 amino acids. Trimming at V came to 8 bases and at J to 4 bases, leaving 5 bases not matched to a gene. Looked up from germline, CDR1 is MNHNS and CDR2 is SASEGT.